The 18 T cell receptor beta chains in this list originate from one sample, sequenced in a study of kidney transplant recipient with SARS-CoV-2 infection. TCRdb re-derived calls from the reads in MiXCR, one entry per CDR3 protein. Here the sample spans some 220,000 distinct CDR3 sequences, about 28% being singletons. Sequenced material: a blood sample, taken at baseline and on approximately day 120 from a kidney transplant recipient. The receptors originated from a male patient between 25 and 40 years old who had COVID-19 and was a kidney transplant recipient. The graft donor may have contributed some T cells.

This clonotype has ten or more counts. The rearrangement uses TRBV7-9 and TRBJ2-7, with 8 bases that match TRBD1. This CDR3 comprises 14 residues. J lost 3 bases, V lost 5 bases, and 6 bases had no gene match. CDR1 and CDR2 (germline): SEHNR, FQNEAQ (reference sequence). The CDR3 sequence is CASSDDRGVYEQYF. Here the CDR3 DNA reads TGTGCCAGCAGCGACGACAGGGGAGTCTACGAGCAGTACTTC.

This clonotype was picked up one time. With a much larger clone just one base away, this may be a read error. A read error is likely, as this CDR3 ends without the conserved phenylalanine or tryptophan. The V call is TRBV12-3 or TRBV12-4, the J call TRBJ1-2, with D unresolved. The CDR3 extends over 12 amino acids. Trimming took off 6 bases at V and 5 bases at J, with 10 bases between the two ends. CDR3: CASSVIGYGYTL. The DNA of the CDR3 is TGTGCCAGCAGCGTCATAGGGTATGGCTACACCCTC.

The sample holds many counts of this clonotype. The chain carries TRBV11-3 and TRBJ2-7; 7 nucleotides line up with TRBD1. The CDR3 consists of 16 residues. Germline assignment: CDR1 SGHNT and CDR2 YENEEA. Trimming took 5 bases from V and 2 from J; bases not matched to a gene: 12. Here the CDR3 reads CASSLFGDRDPYEQYF. CDR3 bases: TGTGCCAGCAGCCTCTTCGGGGACAGAGATCCCTACGAGCAGTACTTC. Supplemented by reference TRBV11-3 and TRBJ2-7, the full variable domain reads EAGVVQSPRYKIIEKKQPVAFWCNPISGHNTLYWYLQNLGQGPELLIRYENEEAVDDSQLPKDRFSAERLKGVDSTLKIQPAELGDSAVYLCASSLFGDRDPYEQYFGPGTRLTVT.

This clonotype was observed at least ten times. The chain uses TRBV7-9 and TRBJ1-1; possibly TRBD1 for D (6 bases). The CDR3 loop spans 15 amino acids. Looked up from germline, CDR1 is SEHNR and CDR2 is FQNEAQ (reference sequence). V was cut by 2 bases and J by 1 base, with 11 bases left in between. This CDR3 reads CASSLHQTGNTEAFF. CDR3 DNA sequence: TGTGCCAGCAGCTTACACCAGACAGGGAACACTGAAGCTTTCTTT.

The chain links TRBV7-8 to TRBJ1-1; 8 bases map to TRBD1. The CDR3 is 17 residues long. Germline V gives CDR1 SGHVS, CDR2 FQNEAQ. Trimming cost V 1 base and J 0 bases; bases outside gene matches: 7. The CDR3 nucleotides read TGTGCCAGCAGCTTAGGCCGGGACAGGCAACTGAACACTGAAGCTTTCTTT. Translating gives CASSLGRDRQLNTEAFF. Based on the CDR3 plus reference TRBV7-8 and TRBJ1-1, the full variable domain is GAGVSQSPRYKVAKRGQDVALRCDPISGHVSLFWYQQALGQGPEFLTYFQNEAQLDKSGLPSDRFFAERPEGSVSTLKIQRTQQEDSAVYLCASSLGRDRQLNTEAFFGQGTRLTVV.

This clonotype has a count of ten or more. The rearrangement joins TRBV3-1 to TRBJ2-2; no definite D call. Trimming took off 5 bases at V and 5 bases at J, with 24 bases between the two ends. The V gene's germline CDR1 is LGHDT and CDR2 YNNKEL (reference sequence). The CDR3 length is 18 residues. DNA of the CDR3: TGTGCCAGCAGCTGGGGATTTCCCATTTCAGGCTTGACCGGGGAGCTGTTTTTT. Amino acids: CASSWGFPISGLTGELFF.

This clonotype was recorded at least ten times. The rearrangement uses TRBV6-5 and TRBJ1-2; D not certain. Looked up from germline, CDR1 is MNHEY and CDR2 is SVGAGI. Trimming removed 4 bases at V and 4 bases at J, with 22 bases between. The length of the CDR3 is 17 residues. The CDR3 DNA reads TGTGCCAGCAGTTTCATGGTGGAATGTAGAAAGACCTATGGCTACACCTTC. Translation: CASSFMVECRKTYGYTF.

This clonotype has a handful of counts. This chain links TRBV7-3 with TRBJ2-1; TRBD2 might be the D (6 bases). CDR1 SGHTA and CDR2 FQGTGA come from the germline V gene. V shed 5 bases and J shed 3 bases, with 26 bases lying between them. The CDR3 is 19 residues long. DNA of the CDR3: TGTGCCAGCAGCGAAGAAGCGGGCCCCCGTCCGTCGGACTACAATGAGCAGTTCTTC. Protein: CASSEEAGPRPSDYNEQFF.

This clonotype was observed many times. The J gene is TRBJ2-7, the V gene TRBV3-1; 8 positions agree with TRBD1. J gave up 3 bases and V 2 bases, and 15 bases lay outside the gene matches. This CDR3 has 18 residues. Per the germline V gene, CDR1 is LGHDT and CDR2 is YNNKEL (reference sequence). The CDR3 loop is CASSQLRGLGGRNYEQYF. The CDR3 nucleotides are TGTGCCAGCAGCCAACTCAGGGGGCTGGGGGGCAGAAACTACGAGCAGTACTTC.

Regarding this clonotype: Mismatch with germline at one junction end may stem from a read error. The chain is built from TRBV11-1 and TRBJ2-5; the D gene is possibly TRBD2 (5 bases). The germline CDR1 and CDR2 sequences are SGHAT and FQDESV (reference sequence). This CDR3 has 14 amino acids. This chain's CDR3 is CVSSLEALGETQYF. The CDR3 coding sequence is TGTGTCAGCAGTCTGGAGGCCCTCGGGGAGACCCAGTACTTC.

This clonotype has ten or more counts. V gene TRBV5-1 combines with J gene TRBJ1-2; no clear D. CDR3 length: 16 amino acids. Trimming pared 7 bases from V and 4 bases from J, leaving 23 bases between. The germline gives CDR1 SGHRS, CDR2 YFSETQ. CDR3 DNA: TGCGCCAGCGAGCTTCAATCGGTTCGAAAGACCTATGGCTACACCTTC. Its protein is CASELQSVRKTYGYTF.

Concerning this clonotype itself: Since a much larger clone is just one base distant, this may be a read error. The missing conserved phenylalanine or tryptophan at the end of this CDR3 makes a read error likely. It is unclear where the CDR3 begins or ends on the DNA, so no DNA is shown, and the CDR3 is as TCRdb lists it. CDR3 in amino acids: CASSGRTGTTL. V usage is TRBV9 and J usage is TRBJ1-2; the D call of TRBD1 is as the table states it, not checked on the DNA. Germline assignment: CDR1 SGDLS and CDR2 YYNGEE. Termini included, the CDR3 measures 11 amino acids.

Regarding this clonotype: A much larger clone lies a single base off, so this may be a read error. This chain uses TRBV5-1 with TRBJ2-6, with D hard to call. CDR1 and CDR2 from the germline V gene are SGHRS and YFSETQ. The V end was cut by 2 bases, the J end by 8 bases, with 11 bases between. The CDR3 extends over 14 amino acids. The CDR3 coding sequence is TGCGCCAGCAGCTTTATTCTGGAGTCCAACGTCCTGACTTTC. Its protein is CASSFILESNVLTF.

This clonotype was observed many times. The chain couples TRBV5-5 to TRBJ1-2; D remains ambiguous. Germline-derived CDR1 and CDR2 are SGHKS and YYEKEE (reference sequence). The CDR3 spans 16 residues. Trimming shortened V by 7 bases and J by 4 bases, and 23 bases separated the two germline ends. CDR3 nucleotide sequence: TGTGCCAGCGAGCGACTTGTCTCGCGAAAGACCTATGGCTACACCTTC. Its protein is CASERLVSRKTYGYTF.

Many counts were recorded for this clonotype. This chain uses TRBV4-3 with TRBJ1-2; maybe TRBD1 (5 bases). The CDR3 totals 17 residues. Germline assignment: CDR1 LGHNA and CDR2 YSLEER. Trimming cost V 5 bases and J 4 bases, with 23 bases left between them. CDR3 loop: CASSDRGGRRKTYGYTF. In DNA form, the CDR3 reads TGCGCCAGCAGCGATAGGGGAGGACGTCGAAAGACCTATGGCTACACCTTC.

With regard to this clonotype: A much larger clone lies a single base off, so this may be a read error. The J gene is TRBJ1-2, the V gene TRBV5-8; D call uncertain. V was pared by 7 bases and J by 4 bases, with 23 bases between. Germline CDR1 and CDR2: SGHTS and YDEGEE. This CDR3 is built from 16 residues. The CDR3 DNA reads TGTGCCAGCGTAACATATCATCCACGAAAGGCCTATGGCTACACCTTC. It yields the protein CASVTYHPRKAYGYTF. Filled out from reference TRBV5-8 and TRBJ1-2, the complete variable domain reads EAGVTQSPTHLIKTRGQQATLRCSPISGHTSVYWYQQALGLGLQFLLWYDEGEERNRGNFPPRFSGRQFPNYSSELNVNALELEDSALYLCASVTYHPRKAYGYTFGSGTRLTVV.

V and J are TRBV7-9 and TRBJ2-5, with D possibly TRBD2 on 5 matching bases. The CDR3 runs 16 residues. The germline CDR1 and CDR2 sequences are SEHNR and FQNEAQ (reference sequence). V lost 1 base to trimming and J lost 7 bases, with 19 bases between them. The CDR3 reads CASSLVGLGDLGTQYF. For the CDR3, the DNA is TGTGCCAGCAGCTTAGTTGGGTTGGGAGATTTGGGGACCCAGTACTTC.

The V call is TRBV5-1, the J call TRBJ2-3; no clear D. This CDR3 has 14 residues. Trimming stripped 3 bases from V and 0 bases from J, with 8 bases between. Germline values: CDR1 SGHRS, CDR2 YFSETQ. CDR3 in DNA: TGCGCCAGCAGCTACCTACAAAGCACAGATACGCAGTATTTT. Amino acid sequence: CASSYLQSTDTQYF.